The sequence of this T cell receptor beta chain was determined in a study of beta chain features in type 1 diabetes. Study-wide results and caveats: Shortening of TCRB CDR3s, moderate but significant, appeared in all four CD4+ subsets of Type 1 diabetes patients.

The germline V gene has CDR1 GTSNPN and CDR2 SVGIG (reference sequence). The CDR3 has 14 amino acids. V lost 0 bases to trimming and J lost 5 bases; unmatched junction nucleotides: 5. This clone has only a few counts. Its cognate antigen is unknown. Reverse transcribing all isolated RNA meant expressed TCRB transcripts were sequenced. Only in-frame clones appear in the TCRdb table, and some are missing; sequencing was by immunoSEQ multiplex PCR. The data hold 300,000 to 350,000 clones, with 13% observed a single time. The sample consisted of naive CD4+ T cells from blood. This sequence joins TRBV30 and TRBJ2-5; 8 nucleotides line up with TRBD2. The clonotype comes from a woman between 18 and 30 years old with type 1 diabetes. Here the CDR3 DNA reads TGTGCCTGGAGTGTACGGGGGGGATGGGAGACCCAGTACTTC. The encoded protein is CAWSVRGGWETQYF.